The following is a T cell receptor beta chain sequence with its context. The antigen is undetermined. This sample was taken from a study of cytomegalovirus exposure and HLA in healthy donors. General observations from the study: A later analysis found most CMV-associated TCR beta chains apparently HLA-restricted. The investigators catalogued 164 TCR beta chains as cytomegalovirus-associated.

The study ran its PCR with 60 Vbeta and 13 Jbeta primers. Using immunoSEQ multiplex PCR, the repertoire was profiled, and TCRdb retains in-frame clones only, with some absent. This sample has fewer than 150,000 clones, with over 70% found just once. Sequenced sample: PBMCs. The TCR sequence derives from a woman in her 40s in good health and CMV-seropositive.

The CDR3 here is CASSLSQRGDYEQYF. The CDR3 DNA is TGTGCCAGCAGCTTGTCCCAGCGGGGGGACTACGAGCAGTACTTC. This sequence joins TRBV5-5 and TRBJ2-7; 9 nucleotides align to TRBD2. Germline CDR1 is SGHKS and CDR2 is YYEKEE (reference sequence). The CDR3 runs to 15 residues. The J segment lost 3 bases and the V segment lost 1 base, leaving 5 bases of the junction unmatched.